Below are 25 T cell receptor beta chains sequenced from a single sample in a study of cytomegalovirus exposure and HLA in healthy donors. Primers included in the PCR were 60 Vbeta and 13 Jbeta primers. The data were produced by immunoSEQ multiplex PCR, yet TCRdb's version contains in-frame clones alone and is incomplete. The table lists about 170,000 clones, 80% to 90% of them singletons. What was sequenced was PBMCs. Receptor source: a male donor in good health and CMV-seronegative.

The DNA for the CDR3 is TGTGCCAGCGGTCCCCTCCGAAGGGGGTCATACAATGAGCAGTTCTTC. The encoded protein is CASGPLRRGSYNEQFF. V usage is TRBV2 and J usage is TRBJ2-1; maybe TRBD1 (6 bases). Germline assignment: CDR1 SNHLY and CDR2 FYNNEI. V was clipped by 8 bases and J by 4 bases, with 21 bases between them. This CDR3 spans 16 amino acids. Supplemented by reference TRBV2 and TRBJ2-1, the full variable domain reads EPEVTQTPSHQVTQMGQEVILRCVPISNHLYFYWYRQILGQKVEFLVSFYNNEISEKSEIFDDQFSVERPDGSNFTLKIRSTKLEDSAMYFCASGPLRRGSYNEQFFGPGTRLTVL.

This rearrangement joins TRBV18 to TRBJ2-5, with D tentatively TRBD1 (5 bases). Germline loops: CDR1 KGHSH, CDR2 LQKENI. Deletions cut 3 bases from V and 2 bases from J, with 10 bases between. The CDR3 length is 14 residues. DNA of the CDR3: TGTGCCAGCTCACCGGGGCTGGGGCAAGAGACCCAGTACTTC. It translates to CASSPGLGQETQYF.

V and J are TRBV7-8 and TRBJ2-3, with TRBD2 matching over 10 bases. This CDR3 is built from 15 residues. V shed 5 bases, J shed 1 base, and the junction held 3 bases outside the gene matches. Germline assignment: CDR1 SGHVS and CDR2 FQNEAQ. This CDR3 reads CASSRGLAGTDTQYF. The CDR3 coding sequence is TGTGCCAGCAGCAGAGGACTAGCGGGCACAGATACGCAGTATTTT.

This clone was picked up one time. The V call is TRBV19, the J call TRBJ1-1; TRBD1 aligns across 9 bases. V dropped 6 bases and J dropped 6; count of bases not matched to a gene: 8. Germline V gene lookup returns CDR1 LNHDA and CDR2 SQIVND (reference sequence). This CDR3 has 14 residues. CDR3 protein: CASSVSGTGPEAFF. CDR3 in DNA: TGTGCCAGTAGCGTTTCCGGGACAGGGCCTGAAGCTTTCTTT.

The V gene is TRBV10-3, the J gene TRBJ1-1, with 7 bases aligning to TRBD1. The germline gives CDR1 ENHRY, CDR2 SYGVKD. The V gene end was trimmed by 5 bases and the J gene end by 5 bases; junction bases not matched to a gene: 8. The CDR3 consists of 14 residues. The CDR3 coding sequence is TGTGCCATCAGTACCCAGGGGGAGGAAACTGAAGCTTTCTTT. This sequence encodes CAISTQGEETEAFF.

The chain couples TRBV30 to TRBJ1-6, with a possible D match to TRBD1 (5 bases). V was cut by 4 bases and J by 7 bases, with 17 bases left in between. Germline lookup yields CDR1 GTSNPN and CDR2 SVGIG (reference sequence). The CDR3 runs to 15 residues. The CDR3 DNA reads as TGTGCCTGGACCCCGAACGCGGCAGGGAATTCACCCCTCCACTTT. It yields the protein CAWTPNAAGNSPLHF.

A remark on this clone: The conserved phenylalanine or tryptophan is not found at the CDR3 terminus, so this likely reflects a read error. No DNA is shown, since the ends of the CDR3 on it are uncertain; the CDR3 is the one TCRdb lists. CDR3 loop: CASLRTPP. The V and J genes are TRBV27 and TRBJ2-4; TRBD2 is the table's D call and was not checked against the DNA. Germline-derived CDR1 and CDR2 are MNHEY and SMNVEV (reference sequence). The CDR3 spans 8 residues, counting both ends.

The chain joins TRBV4-2 to TRBJ2-1; 8 nucleotides match TRBD1. V lost 3 bases and J lost 4; bases outside the gene matches: 8. Germline V gene data show CDR1 as LGHNA and CDR2 as YNFKEQ. The CDR3 runs to 16 residues. CDR3 amino acids: CASSQQAGTGYNEQFF. As DNA, the CDR3 is TGTGCCAGCAGCCAGCAAGCCGGGACAGGTTACAATGAGCAGTTCTTC.

The rearrangement uses TRBV5-1 and TRBJ1-3; 7 positions match TRBD1. Germline lookup yields CDR1 SGHRS and CDR2 YFSETQ. The CDR3 has 16 residues. Trimming cost V 2 bases and J 3 bases; bases outside gene matches: 8. The CDR3 coding sequence is TGCGCCAGCAGCTTAGTCGGACAGGAGAATGGAAACACCATATATTTT. It yields the protein CASSLVGQENGNTIYF.

The chain links TRBV5-4 to TRBJ2-5, with TRBD1 as a possible D gene (6 bases). Germline loops: CDR1 SGHNT, CDR2 YYREEE (reference sequence). Trimming removed 4 bases at V and 2 bases at J, with 9 bases between. The CDR3 is 13 amino acids. This CDR3 is CASSDRYQETQYF. The CDR3 bases are TGTGCCAGCAGCGACAGGTATCAAGAGACCCAGTACTTC.

This chain joins TRBV19 and TRBJ2-1; TRBD2 agrees at 14 bases. Germline CDR1 LNHDA, CDR2 SQIVND (reference sequence). The CDR3 totals 19 residues. The ends lost 3 bases at V and 0 bases at J; junction bases unmatched: 7. CDR3 sequence (DNA): TGTGCCAGTAGTATTCGACTAGCGGGAGGGATCAGCTCCTACAATGAGCAGTTCTTC. This gives the protein CASSIRLAGGISSYNEQFF.

The CDR3 loop reads CASSHGTGGLSNQPQHF. CDR3 nucleotides: TGCGCCAGCAGCCACGGGACAGGGGGTCTTAGCAATCAGCCCCAGCATTTT. The chain links TRBV4-1 to TRBJ1-5; 11 bases fit TRBD1. There are 17 residues in the CDR3. J gave up 0 bases and V 3 bases, and 4 bases lay outside the gene matches. Germline V gene data show CDR1 as MGHRA and CDR2 as YSYEKL.

This clone has just a few counts. The genes are TRBV21-1 and TRBJ2-7; the table calls TRBD1, which could not be checked here. TRBV21-1 is noted as a pseudogene. The length of the CDR3 is 13 residues. The CDR3 sequence is CASSSTLPGEQYF. CDR3 bases: TGTGCCAGCAGCTCTACACTCCCAGGCGAGCAGTACTTC.

This chain joins TRBV4-3 and TRBJ1-5; 9 positions match TRBD1. The length of the CDR3 is 16 residues. Per germline, CDR1 LGHNA and CDR2 YSLEER. The junction had 5 bases not matched to a gene; V was cut back by 4 bases and J by 1 base. CDR3 in amino acids: CASSPNRGPSNQPQHF. CDR3 DNA: TGCGCCAGCAGCCCAAACAGGGGGCCAAGCAATCAGCCCCAGCATTTT.

CDR3 protein: CASSPGLAGVCTQYF. The CDR3 DNA reads TGTGCCAGCAGTCCCGGACTAGCGGGGGTGTGTACGCAGTATTTT. V is TRBV27 and J is TRBJ2-3; TRBD2 aligns across 13 bases. CDR3 size: 15 residues. The J segment lost 8 bases and the V segment lost 5 bases, leaving 7 bases of the junction unmatched. Germline V gene sequence: CDR1 MNHEY, CDR2 SMNVEV (reference sequence).

The chain combines TRBV6-1 with TRBJ2-3; D is unclear. There are 12 residues in the CDR3. Germline CDR1 reads MNHNS; CDR2 reads SASEGT. V lost 8 bases to trimming and J lost 8 bases, with 14 bases between them. The CDR3 coding sequence is TGTGCCAGCCGACTCACACTCCTTACGCAGTATTTT. Amino acid sequence: CASRLTLLTQYF.

This chain connects TRBV2 to TRBJ2-7; a weak D match, TRBD1 (6 bases). V gave up 6 bases and J gave up 1 base, with 13 bases separating them. CDR1 is SNHLY, CDR2 FYNNEI, per germline. The CDR3 covers 14 residues. The CDR3 spells CASSRPGQSYEQYF. The CDR3 DNA reads TGTGCCAGCAGCAGACCGGGACAATCCTACGAGCAGTACTTC. The full variable domain, with the rest looked up from reference TRBV2 and TRBJ2-7, is EPEVTQTPSHQVTQMGQEVILRCVPISNHLYFYWYRQILGQKVEFLVSFYNNEISEKSEIFDDQFSVERPDGSNFTLKIRSTKLEDSAMYFCASSRPGQSYEQYFGPGTRLTVT.

J is TRBJ2-7 and V is TRBV7-6; D gene unclear. Germline V gene sequence: CDR1 SGHVS, CDR2 FNYEAQ. V was pared by 3 bases and J by 2 bases, with 8 bases between. The CDR3 runs 13 residues. CDR3 coding DNA: TGTGCCAGCAGCTTCGGTAGTACCTACGAGCAGTACTTC. The encoded protein is CASSFGSTYEQYF.

V gene TRBV6-1 combines with J gene TRBJ1-5; tentatively, D is TRBD1 (6 bases). CDR1 and CDR2 from the germline V gene are MNHNS and SASEGT. The V end lost 4 bases, the J end lost 4 bases, and 11 bases lay between the germline ends. The CDR3 length is 14 residues. The CDR3 region has the DNA TGTGCCAGCAGTGTTTCCAGGGGAAATCAGCCCCAGCATTTT. It is translated as CASSVSRGNQPQHF.

This sequence joins TRBV11-3 and TRBJ2-1; 13 bases align to TRBD2. Looked up from germline, CDR1 is SGHNT and CDR2 is YENEEA. Trimming cost V 5 bases and J 7 bases; bases outside gene matches: 8. This CDR3 region has 16 residues. This CDR3 is CASSGRTSGSGNEQFF. The CDR3 DNA follows: TGTGCCAGCAGCGGGAGGACTAGCGGGAGTGGTAATGAGCAGTTCTTC.

V gene TRBV5-1 combines with J gene TRBJ1-1; 7 bases align to TRBD1. The CDR3 totals 16 residues. With V trimmed by 2 bases and J by 0 bases, 7 bases remained unmatched. Germline V gives CDR1 SGHRS, CDR2 YFSETQ. The CDR3 nucleotides are TGCGCCAGCAGCTTCCTAAACAGGGGCATGAACACTGAAGCTTTCTTT. This gives the protein CASSFLNRGMNTEAFF.

The rearrangement uses TRBV9 and TRBJ2-7, with 11 bases that match TRBD2. The CDR3 runs 14 residues. CDR1 is SGDLS and CDR2 is YYNGEE in the germline V gene. Losses at the gene ends were 1 base for V and 5 bases for J; bases not matched to a gene: 2. The DNA for the CDR3 is TGTGCCAGCAGCGTACTAGCGGGAGGACACGAGCAGTACTTC. It specifies CASSVLAGGHEQYF.

The gene calls are TRBV27 and TRBJ2-1; 14 positions agree with TRBD2. CDR3 length: 17 residues. Germline V gene sequence: CDR1 MNHEY, CDR2 SMNVEV (reference sequence). V was pared by 6 bases and J by 9 bases, with 13 bases of the junction left unmatched. CDR3: CASRPPGLAGVWGEQFF. The CDR3 nucleotides read TGTGCCAGCAGACCTCCGGGACTAGCGGGAGTATGGGGTGAGCAGTTCTTC.

The rearrangement joins TRBV5-1 to TRBJ1-6; 7 bases are a match to TRBD1. Per germline, CDR1 SGHRS and CDR2 YFSETQ. The CDR3 contains 15 residues. Losses at the gene ends were 4 bases for V and 5 bases for J; bases not matched to a gene: 6. CDR3 DNA: TGCGCCAGCAGCAATAGACAGGGTGATAATTCACCCCTCCACTTT. Its translation: CASSNRQGDNSPLHF.

V and J are TRBV18 and TRBJ1-5, with TRBD1 as a possible D gene (5 bases). CDR3 length equals 17 residues. V shed 2 bases and J shed 1 base, with 15 bases lying between them. Germline values: CDR1 KGHSH, CDR2 LQKENI. The chain's CDR3 is CASSPFQGRGSNQPQHF. CDR3 in DNA: TGTGCCAGCTCACCATTTCAGGGCCGAGGAAGCAATCAGCCCCAGCATTTT.